A selection of T cell receptor beta chains follows, all from one sample in a study. TCRdb used MiXCR to reprocess the 5' RACE reads, holding one entry per CDR3 protein. There are tens of thousands of distinct CDR3 sequences in the sample; around 28% occur only once, and approximately 4.1% lies in the top ten. Sequenced sample: tumor-infiltrating memory CD4+ T cells sorted from the breast tumor. These receptors all stem from a female donor with breast cancer. Both conserved end residues are part of each CDR3. The order of the fields is D gene, J gene, clone size, V gene, CDR3 DNA, CDR3 protein. D genes are given only for firm matches. Part of the rows lack a size; the others show once, few, many or a class for expanded clones.

>NA|TRBJ2-3|few|TRBV4-1
TGCGCCAGCAGCCAGGAGGGGGGAGATACGCAGTATTTT
CASSQEGGDTQYF
>TRBD1|TRBJ2-2|NA|TRBV15
TGTGCCACCAGCGGGGGACAGGCGAACGGGGAGCTGTTTTTT
CATSGGQANGELFF
>TRBD2|TRBJ2-7|many|TRBV5-6
TGTGCCAGCAGCTTCACTAGCGGGAGAGGCGAGCAGTACTTC
CASSFTSGRGEQYF
>NA|TRBJ2-7|few|TRBV20-1
TGCAGTGCTAGTGCCGGGCCTTATTACGAGCAGTACTTC
CSASAGPYYEQYF
>NA|TRBJ2-3|NA|TRBV20-1
TGCAGTGTCATAGACTACACAGATACGCAGTATTTT
CSVIDYTDTQYF
>TRBD1|TRBJ1-1|few|TRBV6-5
TGTGCCAGCAGCCCTCCAGGGACAGCGTCAAACACTGAAGCTTTCTTT
CASSPPGTASNTEAFF
>NA|TRBJ2-7|few|TRBV27
TGTGCCAGCAGTTTAGTGGGTCGCGAGCAGTACTTC
CASSLVGREQYF
>NA|TRBJ2-4|NA|TRBV12-3/TRBV12-4
TGTGCCAACAGCCCCCCGGGCGGGGCCTATAACATTCAGTACTTC
CANSPPGGAYNIQYF
>NA|TRBJ1-1|few|TRBV29-1
TGCAGCGTTATACCGAACACTGAAGCTTTCTTT
CSVIPNTEAFF
>NA|TRBJ2-3|NA|TRBV9
TGTGCCAGCAGCGGCAGCGTTGCAGATACGCAGTATTTT
CASSGSVADTQYF
>NA|TRBJ2-3|NA|TRBV2
TGTGCCAGCATATGGGGGAGCACAGATACGCAGTATTTT
CASIWGSTDTQYF
>NA|TRBJ2-7|many|TRBV4-2
TGTGCCAGCAGCCAAGAGCCGCTGGACTACGAGCAGTACTTC
CASSQEPLDYEQYF
>NA|TRBJ2-1|many|TRBV7-3
TGTGCCAGCAGCTTAATGGCGGGGGCCATGAGCTCCTACAATGAGCAGTTCTTC
CASSLMAGAMSSYNEQFF
>NA|TRBJ2-3|NA|TRBV20-1
TGCAGTGCTATTGGACTAGGGGGTACAGATACGCAGTATTTT
CSAIGLGGTDTQYF
>NA|TRBJ2-6|few|TRBV5-1
TGCGCCAGCACCGACCGAGGGGGTAGTGGGGCCAACGTCCTGACTTTC
CASTDRGGSGANVLTF
>NA|TRBJ1-1|NA|TRBV3-1
TGTGCCAGCAGCCAATTGGGATTCGAAGCTTTCTTT
CASSQLGFEAFF
>NA|TRBJ2-1|few|TRBV11-3
TGTGCCAGCAGCTTAGCGGGCCGTAATGAGCAGTTCTTC
CASSLAGRNEQFF
>NA|TRBJ1-1|NA|TRBV5-4
TGTGCCAGCAGCTTGGAACAGTTGAACACTGAAGCTTTCTTT
CASSLEQLNTEAFF
>NA|TRBJ2-3|NA|TRBV12-3/TRBV12-4
TGTGCCAGCAGTTTGGGGGAACGTCTCCGACGGTTTGGGGCAGATACGCAGTATTTT
CASSLGERLRRFGADTQYF
>TRBD1|TRBJ2-1|few|TRBV7-3
TGTGCCAGCAGCACCACAGGGGGAGATGAGCAGTTCTTC
CASSTTGGDEQFF
>TRBD2|TRBJ2-1|few|TRBV6-5
TGTGCCAGCAGTATGGGACTAGCGAGGCACAATGAGCAGTTCTTC
CASSMGLARHNEQFF
>TRBD1|TRBJ2-3|many|TRBV4-1
TGCGCCAGCAGCCAAGGGGACAGGGGGCGCTTGGATACGCAGTATTTT
CASSQGDRGRLDTQYF
>NA|TRBJ1-1|NA|TRBV5-1
TGCGCCAGCAGCTTGTCAGGACAGAAGAACACTGAAGCTTTCTTT
CASSLSGQKNTEAFF
>NA|TRBJ1-6|NA|TRBV28
TGTGCCAGCAGTTTGGGAACCTTGGCCTATAATTCACCCCTCCACTTT
CASSLGTLAYNSPLHF
>TRBD1|TRBJ2-2|few|TRBV5-4
TGTGCCAGCAGCTTGAGGGGGCACTACACCGGGGAGCTGTTATTT
CASSLRGHYTGELLF
>TRBD1|TRBJ2-1|NA|TRBV6-6
TGTGCCAGCAGTCCCCGGACAGGGTCCTACAATGAGCAGTTCTTC
CASSPRTGSYNEQFF
>NA|TRBJ1-1|NA|TRBV5-6
TGTGCCAGCAGACGGACAGCGAACACTGAAGCTTTCTTT
CASRRTANTEAFF
>TRBD2|TRBJ2-1|NA|TRBV9
TGTGCCAGCAGCGTTACGGATCTAGCGGAGGCCTACAATGAGCAGTTCTTC
CASSVTDLAEAYNEQFF
>NA|TRBJ1-1|NA|TRBV20-1
TGCAGTGCTACCAGGCCGGGGGCTCGTTCTGAAGCTTTCTTT
CSATRPGARSEAFF
>TRBD1|TRBJ2-7|NA|TRBV7-8
TGTGCCAGTCTACAGGGGGCTAAACCCTACGAGCAGTACTTC
CASLQGAKPYEQYF
>NA|TRBJ2-7|NA|TRBV12-3/TRBV12-4
TGTGCCAGCAGTTTAGGCCAGGGCACCTACGAGCAGTACTTC
CASSLGQGTYEQYF
>NA|TRBJ1-2|NA|TRBV18
TGTGCCGGCTCAGAGTCCACCCTAAAGTATGGCTACACCTTC
CAGSESTLKYGYTF
>TRBD1|TRBJ2-2|few|TRBV10-2
TGCGCCAGCTTTGAGGGGGCCGGAACCGGGGAGCTGTTTTTT
CASFEGAGTGELFF
>TRBD1|TRBJ2-7|NA|TRBV27
TGTGCCAGCAGAACGGACAGGCTTTCCTACGAGCAGTACTTC
CASRTDRLSYEQYF